Each of the 20 T cell receptor beta chains below was sequenced from the same sample in a study of T cell responses to AZD1222 COVID-19 vaccine. Clones were sequenced by immunoSEQ multiplex PCR, and TCRdb holds only the in-frame ones, with some missing. The data hold around 200,000 clones, with around 88% observed a single time. Sequenced here: peripheral blood, sampled on day 0 of AZD1222 vaccination. The receptors here all came from an adult in good health.

CDR3 DNA sequence: TGTGCCAGCAGGGGACTGGGGGCGTACAATGAGCAGTTCTTC. Its translation is CASRGLGAYNEQFF. V is TRBV7-9 and J is TRBJ2-1; perhaps D is TRBD1 or TRBD2 (6 bases each). Trimming cost V 6 bases and J 4 bases, with 13 bases left between them. CDR1 is SEHNR, CDR2 FQNEAQ, per germline (reference sequence). The CDR3 consists of 14 residues.

The V call is TRBV23-1, the J call TRBJ2-7; D could derive from TRBD1 or TRBD2 (5 bases each). TRBV23-1 has ORF status, its function being uncertain. The CDR3 contains 15 residues. The V end lost 4 bases, the J end lost 3 bases, and 16 bases lay between the germline ends. The CDR3 nucleotides are TGCGCCAGCAGTCCTCCCGGGACGCCAGTCTACGAGCAGTACTTC. Encoded protein: CASSPPGTPVYEQYF.

J is TRBJ2-7 and V is TRBV6-6, with 10 bases identical to TRBD1. The CDR3 runs to 14 residues. Trimming at V came to 2 bases and at J to 4 bases, leaving 2 bases not matched to a gene. Germline CDR1 MNHNY, CDR2 SVGAGI (reference sequence). CDR3 loop: CASSYGTGVYEQYF. DNA for the CDR3: TGTGCCAGCAGTTACGGGACAGGGGTTTACGAGCAGTACTTC.

This chain links TRBV4-3 with TRBJ1-3; D is uncertain. Germline CDR1 LGHNA, CDR2 YSLEER. V lost 0 bases and J lost 3, with 3 bases in between. The CDR3 has 13 amino acids. This chain's CDR3 is CASSQDHGNTIYF. CDR3 bases: TGCGCCAGCAGCCAAGATCATGGAAACACCATATATTTT.

The V gene is TRBV5-1, the J gene TRBJ2-3; TRBD2 agrees at 10 bases. J gave up 6 bases and V 0 bases, and 7 bases lay outside the gene matches. CDR3 length: 16 residues. Germline CDR1 is SGHRS and CDR2 is YFSETQ. The CDR3 region has the DNA TGCGCCAGCAGCTTGGGGGCTAGCGGGAGTGTCGATACGCAGTATTTT. It yields the protein CASSLGASGSVDTQYF.

This clone is a singleton in its sample. CDR3 loop: CASSAYPEHSGGGYGYTF. The CDR3, as DNA: TGTGCCAGCAGCGCCTACCCAGAACACTCCGGTGGAGGATATGGCTACACCTTC. The rearrangement links TRBV9 to TRBJ1-2; no clear D gene. CDR3 length: 18 amino acids. The V gene lost 3 bases and the J gene lost 5 bases, with 26 bases spanning the gap. Germline loops: CDR1 SGDLS, CDR2 YYNGEE.

This clone was picked up one time. This rearrangement joins TRBV6-2 or TRBV6-3 to TRBJ1-5, with TRBD1 identical over 8 bases. The J segment lost 2 bases and the V segment lost 6 bases, leaving 9 bases of the junction unmatched. The CDR3 covers 16 residues. CDR1 is MNHEY and CDR2 is SVGEGT in the germline V gene. CDR3 in DNA: TGTGCCAGCAGCCGACAGGGGTCGGTGGGCAATCAGCCCCAGCATTTT. Translation: CASSRQGSVGNQPQHF.

The chain joins TRBV9 to TRBJ2-1; TRBD1 is a possible D gene (6 bases). The V end was cut by 0 bases, the J end by 4 bases, with 11 bases between. This CDR3 contains 15 residues. CDR1 and CDR2 (germline): SGDLS, YYNGEE. In DNA, the CDR3 is TGTGCCAGCAGCGTAGCTCAGGGGTTGTACAATGAGCAGTTCTTC. Translated, it gives CASSVAQGLYNEQFF.

The genes are TRBV15 and TRBJ2-3, with 9 nucleotides matching TRBD2. The V gene's germline CDR1 is LNHNV and CDR2 YYDKDF (reference sequence). The length of the CDR3 is 16 residues. The trim removed 3 bases at V and 7 bases at J, leaving 11 bases unmatched. The CDR3 loop is CATSSGELAGAYTQYF. The CDR3 DNA reads TGTGCCACCAGCAGTGGGGAACTAGCGGGTGCATATACGCAGTATTTT.

The chain has TRBV27 and TRBJ1-3, with D unclear. Germline loops: CDR1 MNHEY, CDR2 SMNVEV (reference sequence). Trimming took off 6 bases at V and 0 bases at J, with 15 bases between the two ends. This CDR3 region has 16 residues. CDR3 in DNA: TGTGCCAGCAGATCAAAAGGTCCGAGCTCTGGAAACACCATATATTTT. Translated, it gives CASRSKGPSSGNTIYF.

V and J are TRBV10-3 and TRBJ1-1; D gene unclear. CDR3 size: 12 residues. Germline V gene sequence: CDR1 ENHRY, CDR2 SYGVKD. V lost 5 bases and J lost 1, with 5 bases in between. CDR3 amino acids: CAISKENTEAFF. CDR3 DNA: TGTGCCATCAGTAAGGAGAACACTGAAGCTTTCTTT.

The genes are TRBV7-2 and TRBJ2-3, with TRBD2 matching 12 bases. Per the germline V gene, CDR1 is SGHTA and CDR2 is FQGNSA. The CDR3 has 15 amino acids. The V and J ends lost 4 bases and 5 bases, in that order; junction bases with no gene match: 4. Here the CDR3 DNA reads TGTGCCAGCAGCTCGACTAGCGGGAGTGAAGATACGCAGTATTTT. It yields the protein CASSSTSGSEDTQYF.

The chain recombines TRBV19 with TRBJ2-5, with 7 positions matching TRBD2. The germline gives CDR1 LNHDA, CDR2 SQIVND (reference sequence). The CDR3 spans 15 residues. J gave up 6 bases and V 3 bases, and 10 bases lay outside the gene matches. CDR3 in amino acids: CASSIGAGAGQTQYF. The DNA of the CDR3 is TGTGCCAGTAGTATCGGGGCGGGAGCGGGACAGACCCAGTACTTC.

V usage is TRBV7-2 and J usage is TRBJ1-2, with D unresolved. The CDR3 is 13 amino acids. Trimming removed 4 bases at V and 4 bases at J, with 10 bases between. In germline, CDR1 is SGHTA, CDR2 FQGNSA. CDR3 residues: CASSSEDFYGYTF. The CDR3 coding sequence is TGTGCCAGCAGCTCCGAGGATTTCTATGGCTACACCTTC.

The chain has TRBV7-3 and TRBJ2-3, with a weak D call TRBD2 (7 bases). With 5 bases removed from V and 2 bases from J, the gap between germline ends came to 20 bases. CDR3 length: 17 residues. Per the germline V gene, CDR1 is SGHTA and CDR2 is FQGTGA. CDR3 residues: CASSPGEGGFFTDTQYF. Written as DNA, the CDR3 is TGTGCCAGCAGCCCAGGAGAGGGGGGGTTTTTCACAGATACGCAGTATTTT.

The genes are TRBV5-1 and TRBJ2-2, with 10 bases fitting TRBD2. Losses at the gene ends were 4 bases for V and 8 bases for J; bases not matched to a gene: 14. This CDR3 is built from 17 residues. The V gene's germline CDR1 is SGHRS and CDR2 YFSETQ. This CDR3 reads CASSPPLSGGALGELFF. Here the CDR3 DNA reads TGCGCCAGCAGCCCTCCCTTGAGCGGGGGGGCTTTAGGGGAGCTGTTTTTT.

The J gene is TRBJ1-1, the V gene TRBV30; a weak D match, TRBD1 (5 bases). Germline lookup yields CDR1 GTSNPN and CDR2 SVGIG (reference sequence). There are 21 residues in the CDR3. V was clipped by 4 bases and J by 3 bases, with 36 bases between them. CDR3 nucleotides: TGTGCCTGGACCAAACCGGTGGTAGTAGGACATCCGAACTTGGCGGACACTGAAGCTTTCTTT. This translates into CAWTKPVVVGHPNLADTEAFF.

J is TRBJ1-1 and V is TRBV28; D gene ambiguous. The CDR3 runs to 12 residues. Between the trimmed V and J ends, which lost 7 bases and 5 bases, there was a span of 11 bases. CDR1 and CDR2 from the germline V gene are MDHEN and SYDVKM. The CDR3 DNA follows: TGTGCCAGCATAAGGGTTGGGACTGAAGCTTTCTTT. Translated, it gives CASIRVGTEAFF.

The CDR3 loop reads CASSEKGAGANVLTF. CDR3 DNA: TGTGCCAGCAGCGAGAAGGGCGCCGGGGCCAACGTCCTGACTTTC. This chain joins TRBV9 and TRBJ2-6; D not certain. The CDR3 sequence is 15 residues long. Trimming pared 3 bases from V and 4 bases from J, leaving 11 bases between. Germline-derived CDR1 and CDR2 are SGDLS and YYNGEE.

This rearrangement joins TRBV19 to TRBJ1-1; D is unresolved. Between the trimmed V and J ends, which lost 3 bases and 2 bases, there was a span of 10 bases. Germline V gene data show CDR1 as LNHDA and CDR2 as SQIVND (reference sequence). The CDR3 consists of 14 residues. CDR3 bases: TGTGCCAGTAGTATGGACCCGGGAAACACTGAAGCTTTCTTT. It codes for CASSMDPGNTEAFF.